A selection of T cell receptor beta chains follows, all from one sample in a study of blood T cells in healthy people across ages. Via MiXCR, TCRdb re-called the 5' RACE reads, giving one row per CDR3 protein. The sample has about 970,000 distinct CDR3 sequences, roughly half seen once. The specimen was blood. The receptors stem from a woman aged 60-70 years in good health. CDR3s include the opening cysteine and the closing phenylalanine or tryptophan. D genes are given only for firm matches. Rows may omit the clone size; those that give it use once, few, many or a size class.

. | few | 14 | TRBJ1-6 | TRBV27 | TGTGCCAGCAGTTGGAGGATTCGGGATTCACCCCTCCACTTT | CASSWRIRDSPLHF
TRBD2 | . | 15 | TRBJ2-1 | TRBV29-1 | TGCAGCGTTTCCGGACTAGCGGGAACCTACAATGAGCAGTTCTTC | CSVSGLAGTYNEQFF
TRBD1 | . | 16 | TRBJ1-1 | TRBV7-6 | TGTGCCAGCAGCTTAGGGGCAGGGGGCCGTACTTCTGAAGCTTTCTTT | CASSLGAGGRTSEAFF
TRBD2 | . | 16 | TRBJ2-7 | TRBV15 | TGTGCCACCAGCACTCTAGCGGGGGGGAACTACAATGAGCAGTACTTC | CATSTLAGGNYNEQYF
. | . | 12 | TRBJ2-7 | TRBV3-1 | TGTGCCAGCAGCTCCGAGGACTACGAGCAGTACTTC | CASSSEDYEQYF
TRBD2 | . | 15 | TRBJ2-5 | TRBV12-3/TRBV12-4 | TGTGCCAGCAGTTTACGTGGCGGGAGCCTAGAGACCCAGTACTTC | CASSLRGGSLETQYF
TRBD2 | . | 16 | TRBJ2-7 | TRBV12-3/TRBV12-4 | TGTGCCAGTAGTCCGAAGAGACTAGCGGGAGGGTACGAGCAGTACTTC | CASSPKRLAGGYEQYF
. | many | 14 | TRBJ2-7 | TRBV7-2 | TGTGCCAGCAGCTTAGGGAGCCGGGGAGTCGAGCAGTACTTC | CASSLGSRGVEQYF
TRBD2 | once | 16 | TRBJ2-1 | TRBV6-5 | TGTGCCAGCAGTTACTCGGGCGGGAGGGCGAGGAATGAGCAGTTCTTC | CASSYSGGRARNEQFF
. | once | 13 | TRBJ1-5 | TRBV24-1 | TGTGCCACCAGGGGGGCAGGGCATCAGCCCCAGCATTTT | CATRGAGHQPQHF
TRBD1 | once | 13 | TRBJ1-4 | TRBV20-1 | TGCAGTGCTAGAGCAGGGGGCCATGAAAAACTGTTTTTT | CSARAGGHEKLFF
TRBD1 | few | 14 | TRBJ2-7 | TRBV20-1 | TGCAGTGCCATGGACAGGGGATATCGTGACGAGCAGTACTTC | CSAMDRGYRDEQYF
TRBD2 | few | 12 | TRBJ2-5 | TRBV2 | TGTGCCACGGGACTAGGTGAAGAGACCCAGTACTTC | CATGLGEETQYF
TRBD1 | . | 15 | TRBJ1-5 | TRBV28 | TGTGCCAGCAGGCTCTCTAAGGGGGCTGGTCAGCCCCAGCATTTT | CASRLSKGAGQPQHF
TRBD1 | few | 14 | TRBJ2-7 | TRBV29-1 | TGCAGCGTGTCAAGGGGCTCAGGGGGCTACGAGCAGTACTTC | CSVSRGSGGYEQYF
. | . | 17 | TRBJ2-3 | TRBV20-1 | TGCAGTGCTAGTTCGAGGCACAGCTTCCCCGGCACAGATACGCAGTATTTT | CSASSRHSFPGTDTQYF
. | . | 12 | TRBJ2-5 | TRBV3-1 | TGTGCCAGCAGCAGCTGGCAAGAGACCCAGTACTTC | CASSSWQETQYF
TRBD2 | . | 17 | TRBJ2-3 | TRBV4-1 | TGCGCCAGCAGCCAAGTGCCTGGGAGCGGGAGCGTGGATACACAGTATTTT | CASSQVPGSGSVDTQYF
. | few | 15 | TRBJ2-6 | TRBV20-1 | TGCAGTGCTAGCCCCAGCCCGGGCGGGGCCAACGTCCTGACTTTC | CSASPSPGGANVLTF
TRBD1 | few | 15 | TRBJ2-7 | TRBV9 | TGTGCCAGCAGCGTCCAAGGACAGGGATACTACGAGCAGTACTTC | CASSVQGQGYYEQYF
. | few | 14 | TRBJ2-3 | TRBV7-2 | TGTGCCAGCAGCGTCAACAGGGTTGCAGATACGCAGTATTTT | CASSVNRVADTQYF
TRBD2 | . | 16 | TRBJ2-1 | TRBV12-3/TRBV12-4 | TGTGCCAGCAGGCTGGGACTAGCGTATAACTACAATGAGCAGTTCTTC | CASRLGLAYNYNEQFF
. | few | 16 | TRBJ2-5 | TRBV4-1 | TGCGCCAGCAGCCAAGACCCCGGGACCCCCCAAGAGACCCAGTACTTC | CASSQDPGTPQETQYF
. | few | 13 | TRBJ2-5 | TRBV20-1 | TGCAGTGCTCCAACCCGGGTCCAAGAGACCCAGTACTTC | CSAPTRVQETQYF
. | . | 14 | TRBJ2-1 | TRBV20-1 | TGCAGTGCTAGAGATGGGCGGAGCTCCTACGAGCAGTTCTTC | CSARDGRSSYEQFF
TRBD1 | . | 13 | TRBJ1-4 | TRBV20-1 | TGCAGTGCAAGACAGGGGGGCTTGGAAAAACTGTTTTTT | CSARQGGLEKLFF
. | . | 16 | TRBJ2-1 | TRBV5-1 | TGCGCCAGCAGCTCGCTTGGGGTCAGCTCCTACAATGAGCAGTTCTTC | CASSSLGVSSYNEQFF
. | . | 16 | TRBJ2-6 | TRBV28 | TGTGCCAGCAGCGATTCTAGTGAGGCTAGGGCCAACGTCCTGACTTTC | CASSDSSEARANVLTF
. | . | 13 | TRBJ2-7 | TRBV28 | TGTGCCAGCACCCCTGGAGGGGTCTACGAGCAGTACTTC | CASTPGGVYEQYF
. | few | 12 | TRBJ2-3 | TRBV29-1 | TGCAGCGTTGGGCACACCACAGATACGCAGTATTTT | CSVGHTTDTQYF
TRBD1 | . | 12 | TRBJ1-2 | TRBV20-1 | TGCAGTGCTACAGGGGGCGTTTATGGCTACACCTTC | CSATGGVYGYTF
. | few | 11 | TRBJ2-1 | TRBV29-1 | TGCAGCGCCAGGGCCTCCAATGAGCAGTTCTTC | CSARASNEQFF
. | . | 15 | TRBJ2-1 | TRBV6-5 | TGTGCCAGCAGTTACTCGAGCAACTCCTACAATGAGCAGTTCTTC | CASSYSSNSYNEQFF
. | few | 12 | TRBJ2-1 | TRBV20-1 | TGCAGTGGGAGGGGGTCCTACAATGAGCAGTTCTTC | CSGRGSYNEQFF
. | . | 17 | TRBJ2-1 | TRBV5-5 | TGTGCCAGCAGCCTAACGGGGGCACCAAGCTCCTACAATGAGCAGTTCTTC | CASSLTGAPSSYNEQFF
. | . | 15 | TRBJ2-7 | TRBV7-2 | TGTGCCAGCAGCTTAGACGGGTCTACCTCCTACGAGCAGTACTTC | CASSLDGSTSYEQYF
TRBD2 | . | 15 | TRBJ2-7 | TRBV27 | TGTGCCAGCATGGGACTAGCGGGAGTGTCATACGAGCAGTACTTC | CASMGLAGVSYEQYF
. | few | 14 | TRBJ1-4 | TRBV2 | TGTGCCAGCACCTCCGGGACCCGAGGGGAAAAACTGTTTTTT | CASTSGTRGEKLFF
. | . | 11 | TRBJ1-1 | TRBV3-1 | TGTGCCAGCAGGAACGGGGCCGAAGCTTTCTTT | CASRNGAEAFF
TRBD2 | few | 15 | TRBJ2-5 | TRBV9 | TGTGCCAGCAGCGTAGCGGGGGGGCGAAGAGAGACCCAGTACTTC | CASSVAGGRRETQYF
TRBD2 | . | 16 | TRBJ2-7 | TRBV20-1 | TGCAGTGCTAGGGCGCTACTAGCGGGAACGTCCTACGAGCAGTACTTC | CSARALLAGTSYEQYF
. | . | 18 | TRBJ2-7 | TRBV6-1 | TGTGCCAGCAGCCGAGACTTAGGAGGGGCCGGTAGCTCCTACGAGCAGTACTTC | CASSRDLGGAGSSYEQYF
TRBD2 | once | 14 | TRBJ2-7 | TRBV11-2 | TGTGCCAGCAGCTTTAGCGGGTCACCATACGAGCAGTACTTC | CASSFSGSPYEQYF
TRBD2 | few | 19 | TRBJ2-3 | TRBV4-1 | TGCGCCAGCAGCCAAGGGACTAGCGGGACAGACCCTAGCACAGATACGCAGTATTTT | CASSQGTSGTDPSTDTQYF
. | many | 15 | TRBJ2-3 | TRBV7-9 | TGTGCCAGCAGCCTTACGGGGGCAGCTAGAGATACGCAGTATTTT | CASSLTGAARDTQYF
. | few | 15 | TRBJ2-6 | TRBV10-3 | TGTGCCATCGCCTCGGGGGCGGAAAGAGGTCACGTCCTGACTTTC | CAIASGAERGHVLTF
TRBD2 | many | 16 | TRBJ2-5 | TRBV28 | TGTGCCAGCAGTCGCGGGGCTAGCGGGTTTCGGGAGACCCAGTACTTC | CASSRGASGFRETQYF
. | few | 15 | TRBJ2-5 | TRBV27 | TGTGCCAGCACCAGTACCTTCTCTGCGCTCGGGACCCAGTACTTC | CASTSTFSALGTQYF
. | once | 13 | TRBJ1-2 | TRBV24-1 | TGTGCCACCAGTGATTTTTCGGACGCACCCTACACCTTC | CATSDFSDAPYTF
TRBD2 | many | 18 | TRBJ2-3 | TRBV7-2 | TGTGCCAGCAGCTTAGCCGGTGGTGCAGCGGGAGGGTCCGTTACGCAGTATTTT | CASSLAGGAAGGSVTQYF
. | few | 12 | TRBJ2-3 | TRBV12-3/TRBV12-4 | TGTGCCAGCAGATTATGGTCATATACGCAGTATTTT | CASRLWSYTQYF
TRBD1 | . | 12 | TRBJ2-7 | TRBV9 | TGTGCCAGCAGTTCAGGGGGCCACGATCAGTACTTC | CASSSGGHDQYF
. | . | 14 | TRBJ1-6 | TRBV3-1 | TGTGCCAGCAGCCAAGGCCGGGGAGGATCACCCCTCCACTTT | CASSQGRGGSPLHF
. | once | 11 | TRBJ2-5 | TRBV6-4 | TGTGCCAGCATTCTCAGGACAAAGCAGTACTTC | CASILRTKQYF